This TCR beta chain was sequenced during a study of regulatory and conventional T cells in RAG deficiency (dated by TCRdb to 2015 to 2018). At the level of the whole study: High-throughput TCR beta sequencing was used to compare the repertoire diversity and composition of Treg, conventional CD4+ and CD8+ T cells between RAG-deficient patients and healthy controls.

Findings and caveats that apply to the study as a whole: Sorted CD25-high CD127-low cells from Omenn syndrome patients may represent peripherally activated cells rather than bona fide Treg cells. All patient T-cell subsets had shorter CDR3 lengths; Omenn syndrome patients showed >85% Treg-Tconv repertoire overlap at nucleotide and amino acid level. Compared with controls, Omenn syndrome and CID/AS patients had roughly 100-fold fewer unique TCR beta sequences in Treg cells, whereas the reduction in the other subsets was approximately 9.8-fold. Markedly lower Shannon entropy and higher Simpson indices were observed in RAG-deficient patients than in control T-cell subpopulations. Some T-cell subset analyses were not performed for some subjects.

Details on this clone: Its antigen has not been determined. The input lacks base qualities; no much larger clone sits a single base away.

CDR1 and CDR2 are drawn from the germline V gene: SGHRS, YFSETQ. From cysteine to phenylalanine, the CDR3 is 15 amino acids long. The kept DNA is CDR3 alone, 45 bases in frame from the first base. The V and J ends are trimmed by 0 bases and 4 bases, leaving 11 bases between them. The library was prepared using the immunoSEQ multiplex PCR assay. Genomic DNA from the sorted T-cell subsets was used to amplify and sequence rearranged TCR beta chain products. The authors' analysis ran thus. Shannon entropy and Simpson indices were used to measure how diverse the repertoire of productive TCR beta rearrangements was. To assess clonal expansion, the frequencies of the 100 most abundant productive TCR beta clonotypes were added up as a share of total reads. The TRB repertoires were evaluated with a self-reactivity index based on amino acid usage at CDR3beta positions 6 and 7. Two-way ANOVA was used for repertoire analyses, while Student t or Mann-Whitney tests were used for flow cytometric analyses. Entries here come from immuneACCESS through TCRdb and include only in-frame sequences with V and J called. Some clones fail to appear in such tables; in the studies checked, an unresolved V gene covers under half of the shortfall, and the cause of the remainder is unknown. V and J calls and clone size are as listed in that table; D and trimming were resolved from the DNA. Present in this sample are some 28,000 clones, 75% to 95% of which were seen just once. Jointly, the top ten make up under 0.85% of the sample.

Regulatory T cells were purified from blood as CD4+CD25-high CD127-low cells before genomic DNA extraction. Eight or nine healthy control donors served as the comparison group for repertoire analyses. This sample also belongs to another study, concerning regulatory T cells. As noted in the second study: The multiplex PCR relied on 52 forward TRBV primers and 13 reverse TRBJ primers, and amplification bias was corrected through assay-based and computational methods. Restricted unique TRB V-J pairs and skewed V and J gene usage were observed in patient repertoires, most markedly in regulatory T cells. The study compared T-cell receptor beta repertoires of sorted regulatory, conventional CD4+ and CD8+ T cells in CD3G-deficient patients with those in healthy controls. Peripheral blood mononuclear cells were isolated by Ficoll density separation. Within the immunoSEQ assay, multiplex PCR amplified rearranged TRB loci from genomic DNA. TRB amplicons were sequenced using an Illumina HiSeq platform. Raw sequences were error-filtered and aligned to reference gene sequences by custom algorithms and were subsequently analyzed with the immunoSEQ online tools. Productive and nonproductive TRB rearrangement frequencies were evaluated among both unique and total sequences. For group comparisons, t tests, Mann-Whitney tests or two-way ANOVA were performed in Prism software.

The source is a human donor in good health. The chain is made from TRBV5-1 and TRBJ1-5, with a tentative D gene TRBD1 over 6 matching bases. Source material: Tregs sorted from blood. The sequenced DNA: TGCGCCAGCAGCTTGGTAACAGGGAGTAATCAGCCCCAGCATTTT. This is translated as CASSLVTGSNQPQHF.